This entry lists 8 T cell receptor beta chains sequenced from one sample in a study of cytotoxic CD8 clonotypes in ibrutinib-treated CLL. TCRdb keeps only in-frame clones here, not all; method: immunoSEQ multiplex PCR. The repertoire holds over 120,000 clones, with roughly 76% as singletons. The sample consisted of PBMCs, taken after 24 months of ibrutinib treatment. Source of these receptors: a human donor with chronic lymphocytic leukemia.

This clone was seen only once. The V call is TRBV6-4, the J call TRBJ2-1, with D possibly matching TRBD1 (6 bases). The CDR3 length is 13 residues. CDR1 and CDR2 from the germline V gene are MRHNA and SNTAGT. V was shortened by 2 bases and J by 7 bases, with 9 bases between the two germline ends. The CDR3 DNA follows: TGTGCCAGCAGTGACAGAGGGGGTAATGAGCAGTTCTTC. Amino acids: CASSDRGGNEQFF.

The chain joins TRBV9 to TRBJ1-5, with TRBD1 matching 7 bases. Germline V gene sequence: CDR1 SGDLS, CDR2 YYNGEE. V shed 4 bases and J 4 bases; nucleotides not matched to a gene: 8. The CDR3 has 15 residues. Here the CDR3 reads CASSQTGQSNQPQHF. CDR3 bases: TGTGCCAGCAGCCAGACGGGACAGAGTAATCAGCCCCAGCATTTT.

This sequence joins TRBV7-3 and TRBJ1-6, with 7 nucleotides matching TRBD1. The V and J ends lost 5 bases and 9 bases, in that order; junction bases with no gene match: 10. The CDR3 has 15 residues. CDR1 and CDR2 from the germline V gene are SGHTA and FQGTGA. The CDR3 region has the DNA TGTGCCAGCAGCCGACAGGGAAGAAAGTCTTCACCCCTCCACTTT. Protein sequence: CASSRQGRKSSPLHF.

This chain connects TRBV9 to TRBJ2-7; 8 nucleotides align to TRBD1. Per germline, CDR1 SGDLS and CDR2 YYNGEE. The length of the CDR3 is 15 residues. Losses at the gene ends were 4 bases for V and 6 bases for J; bases not matched to a gene: 12. As DNA, the CDR3 is TGTGCCAGCAGCCCAGGGGGCTGGGAAGCGGTCGAGCAGTACTTC. This sequence encodes CASSPGGWEAVEQYF.

This chain connects TRBV6-5 to TRBJ2-7, with 10 positions matching TRBD2. Germline CDR1 and CDR2: MNHEY and SVGAGI. The V and J ends lost 2 bases and 7 bases, in that order; junction bases with no gene match: 5. The CDR3 contains 14 residues. The CDR3 DNA is TGTGCCAGCAGTTACCGGCTAGCGGGAGATGAGCAGTACTTC. This gives the protein CASSYRLAGDEQYF.

In this sample, this clone turned up a few times. The chain joins TRBV2 to TRBJ1-1; D uncertain. Trimming pared 4 bases from V and 0 bases from J, leaving 9 bases between. The germline V gene has CDR1 SNHLY and CDR2 FYNNEI. The CDR3 contains 14 residues. Here the CDR3 DNA reads TGTGCCAGCAGTGGTCCGGGAATGAACACTGAAGCTTTCTTT. As protein: CASSGPGMNTEAFF.

The CDR3 DNA reads TGTGCCAGCAGCTTAAGGAGCCGGAGGGGCAATCAGCCCCAGCATTTT. Protein product: CASSLRSRRGNQPQHF. The chain has TRBV7-8 and TRBJ1-5; D gene ambiguous. CDR1 and CDR2 (germline): SGHVS, FQNEAQ. This CDR3 comprises 16 residues. Trimming cost V 2 bases and J 2 bases, with 13 bases left between them. Full variable domain (outside the CDR3, taken from reference TRBV7-8 and TRBJ1-5): GAGVSQSPRYKVAKRGQDVALRCDPISGHVSLFWYQQALGQGPEFLTYFQNEAQLDKSGLPSDRFFAERPEGSVSTLKIQRTQQEDSAVYLCASSLRSRRGNQPQHFGDGTRLSIL.

The chain links TRBV6-5 to TRBJ2-1, with D perhaps TRBD1 (6 bases). Trimming pared 0 bases from V and 8 bases from J, leaving 17 bases between. From germline, CDR1 is MNHEY and CDR2 SVGAGI. CDR3 length: 16 amino acids. In nucleotides, the CDR3 is TGTGCCAGCAGTTACTCGAGTTGGCCTGGGGGCGATGAGCAGTTCTTC. This gives the protein CASSYSSWPGGDEQFF.